This T cell receptor (beta chain) originates from a study of naive CD8 T cells in extremely preterm neonates. General study results and limits: Preterm CDR3s were shorter than older groups', with fewer N additions and less trimming.

V trimming: 0 bases; J trimming: 4 bases; junction bases outside the gene matches: 1. Germline values: CDR1 SGDLS, CDR2 YYNGEE. This CDR3 spans 14 amino acids. Generated by immunoSEQ multiplex PCR, the TCRdb table keeps only in-frame clones and is missing some. This sample has under 7,000 clones, with about 98% found just once. This clone has more than one count but fewer than ten. Its antigen is still unknown. Without labor or membrane rupture, elective cesareans at roughly 35-43 weeks supplied term cord blood. The genes are TRBV9 and TRBJ2-7, with 10 bases aligning to TRBD2. Sequenced sample: naive CD8+ T cells from cord blood. This clonotype originated in a newborn in good health. As DNA, the CDR3 is TGTGCCAGCAGCGTAGCTAGCGGGGGTTACGAGCAGTACTTC. Amino acids: CASSVASGGYEQYF.